Sample share makes the clone carrying this T cell receptor (beta chain) medium-sized. What it recognizes is unknown. Each CDR3 protein gets one entry after TCRdb re-called the multiplex PCR reads with MiXCR. The data contain around 880 distinct CDR3 sequences, 2.9% of them seen just once; the ten biggest clones take up 54%. Treg sorting used a CD4+CD25+CD127-/low gate. Study conclusions and caveats: Tumor-infiltrating Treg TCR alpha and beta sequences overlapped most with tumor naive CD4+ T cells, then blood naive. Tumor memory CD4+ T cell TCR gene usage was found to cluster with blood and lymph node memory CD4+ cells and with lymph node naive CD4+ cells.

Specimen: tumor-infiltrating Tregs sorted from the breast tumor. This receptor was obtained from a female donor with breast cancer.

CDR3 DNA: TGTGCCAGCAGTTTCCGTCAGACAGTTAACTATGGCTACACCTTC. Amino acid sequence: CASSFRQTVNYGYTF. V gene TRBV12-3 or TRBV12-4 combines with J gene TRBJ1-2; D possibly corresponds to TRBD1 (5 bases). Trimming removed 3 bases from V and 1 base from J, with 12 bases in between. The CDR3 totals 15 residues.